A selection of T cell receptor beta chains follows, all from one sample in a study of blood T cell repertoires in COVID-19. Data came from immunoSEQ multiplex PCR; TCRdb stores just in-frame clones and leaves some out. The sample has some 390,000 clones, around 91% seen once. Sequenced input: PBMCs or T cells enriched from blood (not recorded which). The source of these receptors is a man aged 25 to 40 who had recovered from COVID-19. Both conserved end residues are part of each CDR3. Fields, in order: V gene, clone size, J gene, D gene, CDR3 protein, CDR3 DNA. The D gene is left open where the match is weak. Rows give clone size only sometimes, using once, few, many, or a class for an expanded clone.

V: TRBV5-1
size: .
J: TRBJ1-4
D: .
CDR3: CASMEEDGNEKLFF
DNA: TGCGCCAGCATGGAGGAGGACGGGAATGAAAAACTGTTTTTT

V: TRBV5-1
size: .
J: TRBJ2-3
D: .
CDR3: CASSLASGPSTDTQYF
DNA: TGCGCCAGCAGCTTGGCAAGCGGGCCTAGCACAGATACGCAGTATTTT

V: TRBV11-2
size: .
J: TRBJ1-1
D: TRBD1
CDR3: CASSSRQGNDTEAFF
DNA: TGTGCCAGCAGCTCTAGACAGGGGAATGACACTGAAGCTTTCTTT

V: TRBV10-2
size: .
J: TRBJ2-3
D: .
CDR3: CASRRQEQHTDTQYF
DNA: TGCGCCAGCAGAAGACAGGAACAACACACAGATACGCAGTATTTT

V: TRBV27
size: .
J: TRBJ2-6
D: .
CDR3: CASSFRGANVLTF
DNA: TGTGCCAGCAGTTTTCGTGGGGCCAACGTCCTGACTTTC

V: TRBV18
size: .
J: TRBJ2-2
D: .
CDR3: CASSPNKKSGPGELFF
DNA: TGTGCCAGCTCACCCAACAAAAAAAGTGGTCCCGGGGAGCTGTTTTTT

V: TRBV11-2
size: once
J: TRBJ2-1
D: TRBD1
CDR3: CASSPDRGRNEQFF
DNA: TGTGCCAGCAGCCCAGACAGGGGGAGGAATGAGCAGTTCTTC

V: TRBV10-1
size: .
J: TRBJ1-1
D: .
CDR3: CASSDAAGALNTEAFF
DNA: TGCGCCAGCAGTGATGCTGCAGGCGCCCTGAACACTGAAGCTTTCTTT

V: TRBV30
size: few
J: TRBJ1-4
D: .
CDR3: CAWSLAEKLFF
DNA: TGTGCCTGGAGTTTGGCTGAAAAACTGTTTTTT

V: TRBV28
size: .
J: TRBJ1-2
D: .
CDR3: CASSTAGGSADGYTF
DNA: TGTGCCAGCAGTACTGCCGGGGGGAGCGCAGATGGCTACACCTTC

V: TRBV7-9
size: .
J: TRBJ2-1
D: TRBD2
CDR3: CASSLVAGGKNEQFF
DNA: TGTGCCAGCAGCTTAGTAGCGGGAGGGAAAAATGAGCAGTTCTTC

V: TRBV29-1
size: .
J: TRBJ1-1
D: TRBD1
CDR3: CSVEEDRGTEAFF
DNA: TGCAGCGTTGAGGAGGACAGGGGGACTGAAGCTTTCTTT

V: TRBV9
size: .
J: TRBJ2-2
D: TRBD1
CDR3: CASSGQGASITGELFF
DNA: TGTGCCAGCAGCGGACAGGGGGCCTCGATTACCGGGGAGCTGTTTTTT

V: TRBV11-2
size: many
J: TRBJ2-2
D: TRBD1
CDR3: CASSLQGADTGELFF
DNA: TGTGCCAGCAGCTTACAGGGGGCGGACACCGGGGAGCTGTTTTTT

V: TRBV19
size: .
J: TRBJ1-5
D: .
CDR3: CASSIGTGMSNQPQHF
DNA: TGTGCCAGTAGTATCGGAACAGGGATGAGCAATCAGCCCCAGCATTTT

V: TRBV19
size: few
J: TRBJ1-2
D: TRBD1
CDR3: CASSTTGVPANYGYTF
DNA: TGTGCCAGTAGTACAACAGGGGTCCCAGCTAACTATGGCTACACCTTC

V: TRBV7-9
size: .
J: TRBJ2-7
D: .
CDR3: CASSLGTVDYEQYF
DNA: TGTGCCAGCAGCTTAGGGACAGTAGACTACGAGCAGTACTTC

V: TRBV7-6
size: .
J: TRBJ2-1
D: .
CDR3: CASSPLRGLSSYNEQFF
DNA: TGTGCCAGCAGCCCCCTCAGAGGCCTGAGCTCCTACAATGAGCAGTTCTTC

V: TRBV19
size: .
J: TRBJ1-5
D: .
CDR3: CASRGVDKGNQPQHF
DNA: TGTGCCAGTAGAGGGGTCGACAAGGGCAATCAGCCCCAGCATTTT

V: TRBV6-1
size: .
J: TRBJ2-7
D: TRBD1
CDR3: CASSEGQGAVYEQYF
DNA: TGTGCCAGCAGTGAAGGACAGGGGGCGGTCTACGAGCAGTACTTC

V: TRBV11-3
size: .
J: TRBJ1-1
D: .
CDR3: CASSPGGAKTEAFF
DNA: TGTGCCAGCAGCCCCGGAGGGGCGAAGACTGAAGCTTTCTTT

V: TRBV28
size: .
J: TRBJ2-5
D: .
CDR3: CASSPTGFQETQYF
DNA: TGTGCCAGCAGTCCAACAGGGTTCCAAGAGACCCAGTACTTC

V: TRBV7-2
size: .
J: TRBJ1-1
D: .
CDR3: CASSPQSTEAFF
DNA: TGTGCCAGCAGCCCGCAGTCCACTGAAGCTTTCTTT

V: TRBV7-9
size: .
J: TRBJ1-2
D: .
CDR3: CASSARRASNYGYTF
DNA: TGTGCCAGCAGCGCCAGGAGGGCCAGTAACTATGGCTACACCTTC

V: TRBV27
size: .
J: TRBJ1-1
D: TRBD1
CDR3: CASSLRQGLGTEAFF
DNA: TGTGCCAGCAGTTTACGACAGGGGTTGGGCACTGAAGCTTTCTTT

V: TRBV10-3
size: .
J: TRBJ2-7
D: TRBD2
CDR3: CAIHRAGVDEQYF
DNA: TGTGCCATCCACCGAGCGGGAGTGGACGAGCAGTACTTC

V: TRBV2
size: once
J: TRBJ1-2
D: .
CDR3: CASSETEFSNGYTF
DNA: TGTGCCAGCAGTGAAACTGAGTTTTCTAATGGCTACACCTTC

V: TRBV5-4
size: .
J: TRBJ2-5
D: .
CDR3: CASSLGGQETQYF
DNA: TGTGCCAGCAGCTTAGGCGGCCAAGAGACCCAGTACTTC

V: TRBV2
size: .
J: TRBJ2-5
D: .
CDR3: CASGWDTYQETQYF
DNA: TGTGCCAGCGGTTGGGACACGTACCAAGAGACCCAGTACTTC

V: TRBV10-1
size: .
J: TRBJ2-1
D: .
CDR3: CASSKSGTGSSYNEQFF
DNA: TGCGCCAGCAGTAAGTCCGGAACAGGGAGCTCCTACAATGAGCAGTTCTTC

V: TRBV28
size: .
J: TRBJ1-2
D: .
CDR3: CASSLFGGSGYTF
DNA: TGTGCCAGCAGTTTATTTGGGGGCAGCGGCTACACCTTC

V: TRBV4-2
size: .
J: TRBJ2-2
D: TRBD2
CDR3: CASSQALAGTFGELFF
DNA: TGTGCCAGCAGCCAAGCACTAGCGGGAACCTTCGGGGAGCTGTTTTTT

V: TRBV5-4
size: .
J: TRBJ1-1
D: TRBD1
CDR3: CASSPQWDRFTEAFF
DNA: TGTGCCAGCAGCCCCCAGTGGGACAGGTTCACTGAAGCTTTCTTT

V: TRBV7-6
size: .
J: TRBJ2-7
D: .
CDR3: CASSPDKTRFDEQYF
DNA: TGTGCCAGCAGCCCCGATAAGACAAGGTTCGACGAGCAGTACTTC

V: TRBV5-6
size: .
J: TRBJ1-4
D: TRBD1
CDR3: CASSADRFGRKLFF
DNA: TGTGCCAGCAGCGCGGACAGGTTTGGTCGGAAACTGTTTTTT

V: TRBV12-3/TRBV12-4
size: .
J: TRBJ1-2
D: .
CDR3: CASSLQGTYGYTF
DNA: TGTGCCAGCAGTTTACAGGGAACCTATGGCTACACCTTC

V: TRBV30
size: .
J: TRBJ2-7
D: TRBD2
CDR3: CAWRSAGAYEQYF
DNA: TGTGCCTGGAGGAGTGCGGGGGCCTACGAGCAGTACTTC

V: TRBV24-1
size: .
J: TRBJ2-3
D: TRBD2
CDR3: CATSEMGGADTQYF
DNA: TGTGCCACCAGTGAAATGGGGGGGGCAGATACGCAGTATTTT

V: TRBV15
size: .
J: TRBJ2-2
D: .
CDR3: CATRGQITRAGELFF
DNA: TGTGCCACCAGAGGACAGATAACACGGGCCGGGGAGCTGTTTTTT

V: TRBV5-1
size: .
J: TRBJ2-3
D: TRBD1
CDR3: CASSGPGQSTDTQYF
DNA: TGCGCCAGCAGCGGACCGGGACAGAGCACAGATACGCAGTATTTT

V: TRBV12-3/TRBV12-4
size: .
J: TRBJ1-1
D: .
CDR3: CASTSDMNTEAFF
DNA: TGTGCCAGCACCTCCGACATGAACACTGAAGCTTTCTTT

V: TRBV4-1
size: .
J: TRBJ2-7
D: TRBD2
CDR3: CASSQRGLAGREQYF
DNA: TGCGCCAGCAGCCAACGGGGACTAGCGGGAAGAGAGCAGTACTTC